The 7 T cell receptor beta chains presented below share a single source sample, sequenced in a study of OX40 agonist ivuxolimab in advanced cancers. Measured with immunoSEQ multiplex PCR; TCRdb has only the in-frame clones, and not every one. The table lists around 20,000 clones, 70% to 90% of them singletons, with 45% to 60% in the top ten. The source material was CD4+ or CD8+ T cells sorted from blood, sampled in a trial of the OX40 agonist ivuxolimab. The receptors derive from an adult with an advanced solid tumor such as melanoma, head and neck, liver or kidney cancer.

J is TRBJ1-5 and V is TRBV5-8; D unresolved. Between the trimmed V and J ends, which lost 0 bases and 9 bases, there was a span of 4 bases. Germline lookup yields CDR1 SGHTS and CDR2 YDEGEE. The CDR3 covers 11 residues. This CDR3 is CASSLALPQHF. The CDR3 bases are TGTGCCAGCAGCTTGGCCTTGCCCCAGCATTTT.

The gene calls are TRBV25-1 and TRBJ1-2; 8 bases line up with TRBD1. V dropped 3 bases and J dropped 6; count of bases not matched to a gene: 12. Per the germline V gene, CDR1 is MGHDK and CDR2 is SYGVNS. This CDR3 spans 16 amino acids. The CDR3 region has the DNA TGTGCCAGCAGTGAGCCCCAGGGGTCAGGGGGCGATGGCTACACCTTC. It encodes CASSEPQGSGGDGYTF.

This clone appeared once. The chain has TRBV4-1 and TRBJ2-7; 10 positions match TRBD2. Germline V gene sequence: CDR1 MGHRA, CDR2 YSYEKL. The trim removed 1 base at V and 3 bases at J, leaving 9 bases unmatched. The CDR3 runs 17 residues. CDR3 sequence (DNA): TGCGCCAGCAGCCAAGTGGGCCTAGCGGGGGCTAGCTACGAGCAGTACTTC. It encodes CASSQVGLAGASYEQYF.

The V gene is TRBV27, the J gene TRBJ2-1; 13 bases agree with TRBD2. The V segment lost 6 bases and the J segment 4 bases; nucleotides outside the gene matches: 3. The CDR3 has 15 residues. Looked up from germline, CDR1 is MNHEY and CDR2 is SMNVEV (reference sequence). The CDR3 DNA reads TGTGCCAGCAGGCGGACTAGCGGGGGATACAATGAGCAGTTCTTC. Protein product: CASRRTSGGYNEQFF.

CDR3 loop: CASSLIISDGTGELFF. The CDR3 DNA reads as TGTGCCAGCAGTTTAATTATTAGCGATGGCACCGGGGAGCTGTTTTTT. V gene TRBV27 combines with J gene TRBJ2-2; weak D call: TRBD2 (5 bases). Between the trimmed V and J ends, which lost 2 bases and 4 bases, there was a span of 14 bases. Germline lookup yields CDR1 MNHEY and CDR2 SMNVEV (reference sequence). The CDR3 sequence is 16 residues long.

This chain links TRBV9 with TRBJ2-1; D is undetermined. Germline V gene data show CDR1 as SGDLS and CDR2 as YYNGEE. V lost 4 bases, J lost 10 bases, and 15 bases lay in between. There are 13 residues in the CDR3. The CDR3 DNA is TGTGCCAGCAGCCCCGCCCAGCCCGGGGAGCAGTTCTTC. Its translation is CASSPAQPGEQFF.

The CDR3: CASSQGLGIFEAFF. Here the CDR3 DNA reads TGTGCCAGCAGCCAAGGCCTGGGGATTTTTGAAGCTTTCTTT. This chain connects TRBV14 to TRBJ1-1; D gene uncertain. The V and J ends lost 1 base and 7 bases respectively, with 13 bases between them. The germline CDR1 and CDR2 sequences are SGHDN and FVKESK. The CDR3 is 14 residues long. The variable domain in full, completed from reference TRBV14 and TRBJ1-1, reads EAGVTQFPSHSVIEKGQTVTLRCDPISGHDNLYWYRRVMGKEIKFLLHFVKESKQDESGMPNNRFLAERTGGTYSTLKVQPAELEDSGVYFCASSQGLGIFEAFFGQGTRLTVV.